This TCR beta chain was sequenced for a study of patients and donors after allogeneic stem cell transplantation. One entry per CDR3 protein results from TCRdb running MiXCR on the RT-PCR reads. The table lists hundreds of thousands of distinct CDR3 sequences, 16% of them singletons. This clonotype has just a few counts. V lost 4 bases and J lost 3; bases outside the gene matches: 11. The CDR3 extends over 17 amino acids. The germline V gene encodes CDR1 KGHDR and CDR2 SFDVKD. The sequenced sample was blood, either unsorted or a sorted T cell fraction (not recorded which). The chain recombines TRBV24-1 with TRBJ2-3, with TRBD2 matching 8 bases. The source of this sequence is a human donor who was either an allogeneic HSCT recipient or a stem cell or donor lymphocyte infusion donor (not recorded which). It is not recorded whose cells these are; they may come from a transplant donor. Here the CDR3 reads CATSESMKRGYTDTQYF. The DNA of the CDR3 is TGTGCCACCAGTGAAAGCATGAAGCGGGGGTATACAGATACGCAGTATTTT.